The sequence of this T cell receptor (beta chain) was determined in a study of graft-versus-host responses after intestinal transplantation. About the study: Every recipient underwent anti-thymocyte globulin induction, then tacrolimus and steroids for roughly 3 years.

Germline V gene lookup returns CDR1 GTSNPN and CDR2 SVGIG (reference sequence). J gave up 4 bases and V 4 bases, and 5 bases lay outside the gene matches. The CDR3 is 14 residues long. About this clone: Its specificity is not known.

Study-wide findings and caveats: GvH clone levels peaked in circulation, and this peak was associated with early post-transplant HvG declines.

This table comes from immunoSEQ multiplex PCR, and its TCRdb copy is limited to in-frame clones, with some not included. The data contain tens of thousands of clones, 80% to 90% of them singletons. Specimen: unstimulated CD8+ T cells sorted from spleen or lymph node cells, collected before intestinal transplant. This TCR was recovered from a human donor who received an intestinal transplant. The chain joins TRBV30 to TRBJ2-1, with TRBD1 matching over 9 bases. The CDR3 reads CAWTWTGVYNEQFF. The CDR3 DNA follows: TGTGCCTGGACCTGGACAGGGGTTTACAATGAGCAGTTCTTC.